Listed below are T cell receptor beta chains from one sample, sequenced in a study of identical twins. MiXCR was run by TCRdb on the 5' RACE reads, yielding one entry per CDR3 protein. Counted here are under 250,000 distinct CDR3 sequences, roughly a tenth occurring once; the ten biggest clones make up about 5.5%. Sequenced input: memory (CD45RO+) T cells sorted from blood. The receptors were sampled from a woman aged 18-29 years in good health. Both conserved end residues are part of each CDR3. The D gene is left open where the match is weak. Where a row states a size, it is once, few, many or the class of an expanded clone; other rows omit it.

cdr3_aa: CSAGTGNNSPLHF
cdr3_nt: TGCAGTGCTGGGACAGGAAATAATTCACCCCTCCACTTT
d_call: TRBD1
clone_size: .
j_call: TRBJ1-6
v_call: TRBV20-1

cdr3_aa: CASSLSSTGFFNEQFF
cdr3_nt: TGTGCCAGCAGCTTAAGCTCGACAGGATTTTTCAATGAGCAGTTCTTC
d_call: .
clone_size: .
j_call: TRBJ2-1
v_call: TRBV7-9

cdr3_aa: CASSPTGRSTDTQYF
cdr3_nt: TGTGCCAGCAGCCCAACCGGCCGAAGCACAGATACGCAGTATTTT
d_call: .
clone_size: many
j_call: TRBJ2-3
v_call: TRBV11-1

cdr3_aa: CASSFPAGADTQYF
cdr3_nt: TGTGCCAGCAGCTTTCCAGCGGGTGCAGATACGCAGTATTTT
d_call: .
clone_size: once
j_call: TRBJ2-3
v_call: TRBV7-2

cdr3_aa: CASSGTSRNEQFF
cdr3_nt: TGTGCCAGCAGCGGGACTAGTAGAAATGAGCAGTTCTTC
d_call: TRBD2
clone_size: .
j_call: TRBJ2-1
v_call: TRBV9

cdr3_aa: CASSQYGTSGEETQYF
cdr3_nt: TGTGCCAGCAGCCAATATGGGACTAGCGGGGAAGAGACCCAGTACTTC
d_call: TRBD2
clone_size: many
j_call: TRBJ2-5
v_call: TRBV3-1

cdr3_aa: CASSPLDFTDTQYF
cdr3_nt: TGTGCCAGCTCACCATTGGACTTCACAGATACGCAGTATTTT
d_call: .
clone_size: few
j_call: TRBJ2-3
v_call: TRBV18

cdr3_aa: CASSLRTGGTRGYTF
cdr3_nt: TGTGCCAGCAGTTTGAGGACAGGGGGGACTCGCGGCTACACCTTC
d_call: TRBD1
clone_size: few
j_call: TRBJ1-2
v_call: TRBV12-3/TRBV12-4

cdr3_aa: CASSLAGRTRDQYF
cdr3_nt: TGTGCCAGCAGCCTAGCGGGGAGGACCCGAGACCAGTACTTC
d_call: TRBD2
clone_size: .
j_call: TRBJ2-5
v_call: TRBV7-9

cdr3_aa: CSASAGGRKETQYF
cdr3_nt: TGCAGTGCTAGTGCTGGAGGGAGAAAAGAGACCCAGTACTTC
d_call: .
clone_size: .
j_call: TRBJ2-5
v_call: TRBV20-1

cdr3_aa: CASQEGIGTEAFF
cdr3_nt: TGTGCCAGCCAGGAGGGGATTGGGACTGAAGCTTTCTTT
d_call: .
clone_size: .
j_call: TRBJ1-1
v_call: TRBV7-9

cdr3_aa: CASSERGQETHQPQHF
cdr3_nt: TGTGCCAGCAGTGAGAGAGGACAGGAGACCCATCAGCCCCAGCATTTT
d_call: TRBD1
clone_size: many
j_call: TRBJ1-5
v_call: TRBV2

cdr3_aa: CASHPLPQGPGGETQYF
cdr3_nt: TGTGCCAGCCATCCCCTCCCGCAGGGACCCGGAGGGGAGACCCAGTACTTC
d_call: .
clone_size: .
j_call: TRBJ2-5
v_call: TRBV16

cdr3_aa: CASSPMGLAEQFF
cdr3_nt: TGTGCCAGCAGCCCCATGGGACTAGCGGAGCAGTTCTTC
d_call: TRBD2
clone_size: many
j_call: TRBJ2-1
v_call: TRBV11-2

cdr3_aa: CASSWDGYEQYF
cdr3_nt: TGTGCCAGCAGCTGGGACGGTTACGAGCAGTACTTC
d_call: .
clone_size: many
j_call: TRBJ2-7
v_call: TRBV6-2/TRBV6-3

cdr3_aa: CASSPGTAPAAPLHF
cdr3_nt: TGTGCCAGCTCACCGGGGACAGCTCCGGCAGCACCCCTCCACTTT
d_call: TRBD1
clone_size: few
j_call: TRBJ1-6
v_call: TRBV18

cdr3_aa: CASSLWLAPYNEQFF
cdr3_nt: TGTGCCAGCAGTTTATGGCTAGCGCCTTACAATGAGCAGTTCTTC
d_call: .
clone_size: .
j_call: TRBJ2-1
v_call: TRBV27

cdr3_aa: CAISESGLAASYEQYF
cdr3_nt: TGTGCCATCAGTGAGTCGGGACTAGCGGCCTCCTACGAGCAGTACTTC
d_call: TRBD2
clone_size: .
j_call: TRBJ2-7
v_call: TRBV10-3

cdr3_aa: CASSSGQERHSPLHF
cdr3_nt: TGTGCCAGCAGCTCTGGACAGGAGAGGCATTCACCCCTCCACTTT
d_call: TRBD1
clone_size: .
j_call: TRBJ1-6
v_call: TRBV5-6

cdr3_aa: CASGLVAPEQYF
cdr3_nt: TGTGCTAGTGGTTTGGTAGCTCCCGAGCAGTACTTC
d_call: .
clone_size: .
j_call: TRBJ2-7
v_call: TRBV12-5

cdr3_aa: CASSPLGQGDQPQHF
cdr3_nt: TGTGCCAGCAGTCCCCTGGGACAGGGAGATCAGCCCCAGCATTTT
d_call: TRBD1
clone_size: many
j_call: TRBJ1-5
v_call: TRBV12-3/TRBV12-4

cdr3_aa: CASTSDRIQYF
cdr3_nt: TGTGCCAGTACCTCAGACCGGATCCAGTACTTC
d_call: .
clone_size: .
j_call: TRBJ2-7
v_call: TRBV19

cdr3_aa: CASSTGRLAGGEETQYF
cdr3_nt: TGTGCCAGCAGCACCGGCCGACTAGCGGGAGGGGAAGAGACCCAGTACTTC
d_call: TRBD2
clone_size: .
j_call: TRBJ2-5
v_call: TRBV7-2

cdr3_aa: CASSLTGGEQYF
cdr3_nt: TGTGCCAGCAGCCTGACAGGGGGCGAGCAGTACTTC
d_call: TRBD1
clone_size: few
j_call: TRBJ2-7
v_call: TRBV6-5

cdr3_aa: CASSQRTGGIDTQYF
cdr3_nt: TGTGCCAGCAGCCAGCGGACAGGGGGCATAGATACGCAGTATTTT
d_call: TRBD1
clone_size: many
j_call: TRBJ2-3
v_call: TRBV12-3/TRBV12-4

cdr3_aa: CASSQQGRLNTGELFF
cdr3_nt: TGTGCCAGCAGTCAACAGGGTCGACTGAACACCGGGGAGCTGTTTTTT
d_call: .
clone_size: once
j_call: TRBJ2-2
v_call: TRBV7-3

cdr3_aa: CASSLAVLAGSYNEQFF
cdr3_nt: TGCGCCAGCAGCTTGGCCGTTTTAGCGGGATCCTACAATGAGCAGTTCTTC
d_call: TRBD2
clone_size: few
j_call: TRBJ2-1
v_call: TRBV5-1

cdr3_aa: CASTEYGLSSQPQHF
cdr3_nt: TGTGCCAGCACCGAGTATGGACTTAGCAGTCAGCCCCAGCATTTT
d_call: .
clone_size: many
j_call: TRBJ1-5
v_call: TRBV7-2

cdr3_aa: CASRITGGTEAFF
cdr3_nt: TGTGCCAGCAGAATCACAGGGGGCACTGAAGCTTTCTTT
d_call: TRBD1
clone_size: .
j_call: TRBJ1-1
v_call: TRBV7-2

cdr3_aa: CASSILAGSQGEQFF
cdr3_nt: TGTGCCAGTAGTATCCTAGCGGGATCTCAGGGTGAGCAGTTCTTC
d_call: TRBD2
clone_size: few
j_call: TRBJ2-1
v_call: TRBV19

cdr3_aa: CSLPTPGTDTQYF
cdr3_nt: TGCAGCCTCCCGACCCCTGGGACAGATACGCAGTATTTT
d_call: .
clone_size: few
j_call: TRBJ2-3
v_call: TRBV20-1

cdr3_aa: CSAQDSPIDDEQFF
cdr3_nt: TGCAGTGCTCAAGACTCTCCCATTGACGACGAGCAGTTCTTC
d_call: .
clone_size: .
j_call: TRBJ2-1
v_call: TRBV20-1

cdr3_aa: CASGPSGGGETQYF
cdr3_nt: TGTGCCAGCGGGCCTAGCGGGGGGGGAGAGACCCAGTACTTC
d_call: TRBD2
clone_size: many
j_call: TRBJ2-5
v_call: TRBV12-3/TRBV12-4

cdr3_aa: CSAREVADTQYF
cdr3_nt: TGCAGTGCTAGAGAGGTAGCAGATACGCAGTATTTT
d_call: .
clone_size: .
j_call: TRBJ2-3
v_call: TRBV20-1

cdr3_aa: CASSRQGVLSGGYEQYF
cdr3_nt: TGTGCCAGCAGCCGTCAAGGGGTCCTTAGCGGTGGCTACGAGCAGTACTTC
d_call: .
clone_size: .
j_call: TRBJ2-7
v_call: TRBV3-1

cdr3_aa: CASRGTSSIDTQYF
cdr3_nt: TGTGCCAGTAGGGGGACTAGCTCTATCGATACGCAGTATTTT
d_call: TRBD2
clone_size: many
j_call: TRBJ2-3
v_call: TRBV7-2